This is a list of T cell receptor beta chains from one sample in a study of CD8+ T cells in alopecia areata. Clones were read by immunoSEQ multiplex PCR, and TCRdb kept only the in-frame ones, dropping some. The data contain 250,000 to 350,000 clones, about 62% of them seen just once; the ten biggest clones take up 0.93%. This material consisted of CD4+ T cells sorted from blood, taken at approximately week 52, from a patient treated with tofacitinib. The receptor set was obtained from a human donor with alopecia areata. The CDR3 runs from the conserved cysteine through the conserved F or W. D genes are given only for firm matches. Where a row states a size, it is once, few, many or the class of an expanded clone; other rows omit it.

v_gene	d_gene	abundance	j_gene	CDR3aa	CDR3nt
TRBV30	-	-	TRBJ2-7	CAWSAQQGSKQYF	TGTGCCTGGAGTGCCCAACAGGGAAGTAAGCAGTACTTC
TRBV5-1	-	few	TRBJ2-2	CASSTGGAGELFF	TGCGCCAGCAGCACCGGGGGCGCCGGGGAGCTGTTTTTT
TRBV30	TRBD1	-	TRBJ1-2	CAWNSGGRDTF	TGTGCCTGGAATTCAGGGGGCCGGGACACCTTC
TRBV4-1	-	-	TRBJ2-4	CASSSRTLLAKNIQYF	TGCGCCAGCAGCTCCCGGACACTTCTAGCCAAAAACATTCAGTACTTC
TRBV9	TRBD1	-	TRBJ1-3	CASSVVAGGFGNTIYF	TGTGCCAGCAGCGTAGTGGCAGGGGGCTTTGGAAACACCATATATTTT
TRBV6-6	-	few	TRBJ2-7	CASSYGRYYEQYF	TGTGCCAGCAGTTACGGGCGGTACTACGAGCAGTACTTC
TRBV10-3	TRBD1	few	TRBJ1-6	CAIRPTGVNSPLHF	TGTGCCATCAGACCCACAGGGGTGAATTCACCCCTCCACTTT
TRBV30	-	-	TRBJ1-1	CAWSPREGNTEAFF	TGTGCCTGGAGTCCCAGGGAGGGGAACACTGAAGCTTTCTTT
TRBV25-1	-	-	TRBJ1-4	CASSEFGDSNEKLFF	TGTGCCAGCAGTGAATTTGGGGATTCTAATGAAAAACTGTTTTTT
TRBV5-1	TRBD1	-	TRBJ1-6	CASSPGTAERYNSPLHF	TGCGCCAGCAGCCCCGGGACAGCCGAGAGATATAATTCACCCCTCCACTTT
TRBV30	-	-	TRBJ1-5	CAWSPGNNQPQHF	TGTGCCTGGAGTCCGGGGAACAATCAGCCCCAGCATTTT
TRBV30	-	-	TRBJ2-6	CAFWGPLSGANVLTF	TGTGCCTTCTGGGGCCCCCTCTCTGGGGCCAACGTCCTGACTTTC
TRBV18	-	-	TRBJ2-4	CASSLRAADIQYF	TGTGCCAGCTCCCTTCGCGCTGCCGACATTCAGTACTTC
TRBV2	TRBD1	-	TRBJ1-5	CASSRGQAGNQPQHF	TGTGCCAGCAGTCGAGGACAGGCAGGAAATCAGCCCCAGCATTTT
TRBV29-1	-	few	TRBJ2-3	CSGVRDRYTDTQYF	TGCAGCGGGGTCCGGGACCGCTACACAGATACGCAGTATTTT
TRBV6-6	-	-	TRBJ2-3	CASSYSGGITDTQYF	TGTGCCAGCAGTTACTCAGGGGGGATCACAGATACGCAGTATTTT
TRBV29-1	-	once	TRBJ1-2	CSVDRGYGYTF	TGCAGCGTTGATCGGGGCTATGGCTACACCTTC
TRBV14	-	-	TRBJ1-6	CASSQDPSGYNSPLHF	TGTGCCAGCAGCCAAGATCCGAGCGGTTATAATTCACCCCTCCACTTT
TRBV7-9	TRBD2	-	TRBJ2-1	CASSSLADAYNEQFF	TGTGCCAGCAGCTCACTAGCGGACGCCTACAATGAGCAGTTCTTC
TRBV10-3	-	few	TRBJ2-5	CAISERAWETQYF	TGTGCCATCAGTGAAAGAGCGTGGGAGACCCAGTACTTC
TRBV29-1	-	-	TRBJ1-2	CSVDIPGNLYGYTF	TGCAGCGTTGATATTCCAGGGAACTTATATGGCTACACCTTC
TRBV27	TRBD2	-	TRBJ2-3	CASSPIAGRTDTQYF	TGTGCCAGCAGTCCAATAGCGGGCCGCACAGATACGCAGTATTTT
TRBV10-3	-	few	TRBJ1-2	CATQESGYTF	TGTGCCACGCAAGAAAGTGGCTACACCTTC
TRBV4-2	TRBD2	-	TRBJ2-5	CASSQDGQGLAGGQETQYF	TGTGCCAGCAGCCAAGATGGGCAGGGACTAGCGGGTGGACAAGAGACCCAGTACTTC
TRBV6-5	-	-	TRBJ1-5	CASSLTVRQPQHF	TGTGCCAGCAGTTTGACAGTCAGGCAGCCCCAGCATTTT
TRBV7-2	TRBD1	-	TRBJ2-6	CASSLRDRGLGANVLTF	TGTGCCAGCAGCTTACGGGACAGGGGCCTCGGGGCCAACGTCCTGACTTTC
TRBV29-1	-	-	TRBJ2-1	CSVRMRGGYNEQFF	TGCAGCGTGCGAATGAGAGGGGGCTACAATGAGCAGTTCTTC
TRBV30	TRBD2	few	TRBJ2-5	CAWDSGGRETQYF	TGTGCCTGGGATAGCGGGGGGCGTGAGACCCAGTACTTC
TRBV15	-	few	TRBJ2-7	CATSRDLPASHEQYF	TGTGCCACCAGCAGAGACCTCCCAGCTTCTCACGAGCAGTACTTC
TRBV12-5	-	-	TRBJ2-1	CASGKWAYNEQFF	TGTGCTAGTGGGAAGTGGGCCTACAATGAGCAGTTCTTC
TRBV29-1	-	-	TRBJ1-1	CSVVGPGTEAFF	TGCAGCGTTGTGGGCCCGGGAACTGAAGCTTTCTTT
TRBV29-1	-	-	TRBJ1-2	CSVERDYGYTF	TGCAGCGTTGAACGTGACTATGGCTACACCTTC
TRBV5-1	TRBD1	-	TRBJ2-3	CASSPDRVTDTQYF	TGCGCCAGCAGCCCGGACAGGGTCACAGATACGCAGTATTTT
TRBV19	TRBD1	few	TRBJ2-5	CASSMPDRGETQYF	TGTGCCAGTAGTATGCCGGACAGGGGCGAGACCCAGTACTTC
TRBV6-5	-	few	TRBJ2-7	CASSYSAASYQQYF	TGTGCCAGCAGTTACTCGGCAGCCTCCTACCAGCAGTACTTC
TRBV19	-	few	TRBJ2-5	CASSGRQALPPYF	TGTGCCAGTAGTGGAAGACAGGCCCTCCCTCCGTACTTC
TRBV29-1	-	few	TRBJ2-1	CSVERGRDEQFF	TGCAGCGTTGAACGGGGACGGGATGAGCAGTTCTTC
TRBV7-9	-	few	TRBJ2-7	CASSPVGGTSEQYF	TGTGCCAGCAGCCCAGTTGGGGGGACAAGCGAGCAGTACTTC
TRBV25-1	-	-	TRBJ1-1	CASTPAGNTEAFF	TGTGCCAGCACCCCGGCAGGGAACACTGAAGCTTTCTTT
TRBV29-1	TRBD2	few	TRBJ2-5	CSVGLAETQYF	TGCAGCGTTGGACTAGCGGAGACCCAGTACTTC
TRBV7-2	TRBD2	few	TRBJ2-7	CASSIRLADSYEQYF	TGTGCCAGCAGCATCAGACTAGCGGACTCCTACGAGCAGTACTTC
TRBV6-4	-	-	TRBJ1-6	CASSDSMSGSPLHF	TGTGCCAGCAGTGACTCGATGAGTGGTTCACCCCTCCACTTT
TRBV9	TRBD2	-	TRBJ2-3	CASSVEAGSSTDTQYF	TGTGCCAGCAGCGTAGAAGCGGGGTCTAGCACAGATACGCAGTATTTT
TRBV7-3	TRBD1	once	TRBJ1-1	CASSRGTDTEAFF	TGTGCCAGCAGCCGCGGGACAGACACTGAAGCTTTCTTT
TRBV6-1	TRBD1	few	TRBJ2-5	CASSLRTGLGETQYF	TGTGCCAGCAGTTTGCGGACAGGGCTGGGGGAGACCCAGTACTTC
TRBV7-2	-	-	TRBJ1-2	CASSLYGEGYGYTF	TGTGCCAGCAGCTTATATGGGGAGGGCTATGGCTACACCTTC
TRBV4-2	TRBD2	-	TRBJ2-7	CASSNWTSWYEQYF	TGTGCCAGCAGCAACTGGACTAGCTGGTACGAGCAGTACTTC
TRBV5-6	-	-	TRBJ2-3	CASSLGRTDTQYF	TGTGCCAGCAGCTTGGGGAGGACAGATACGCAGTATTTT
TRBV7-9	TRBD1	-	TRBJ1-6	CASSATTGGGHSPLHF	TGTGCCAGCAGCGCCACGACAGGGGGCGGACATTCACCCCTCCACTTT
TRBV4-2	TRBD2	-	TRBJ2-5	CASSQGLAGTETQYF	TGTGCCAGCAGCCAGGGACTAGCGGGGACAGAGACCCAGTACTTC
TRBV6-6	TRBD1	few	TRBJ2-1	CASSPPDRGIGTEQFF	TGTGCCAGCAGCCCCCCGGACAGGGGTATAGGTACTGAGCAGTTCTTC
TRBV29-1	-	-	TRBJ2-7	CSVTSTGTVAYEQYF	TGCAGCGTCACCTCCACCGGGACTGTAGCCTACGAGCAGTACTTC
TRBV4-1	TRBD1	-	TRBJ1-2	CASSQTGTGTGYTF	TGCGCCAGCAGCCAAACCGGGACAGGGACCGGCTACACCTTC
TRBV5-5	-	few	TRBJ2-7	CASSLQYEQYF	TGTGCCAGCAGCTTGCAATACGAGCAGTACTTC
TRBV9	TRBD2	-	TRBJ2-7	CASSPLAGGTYEQYF	TGTGCCAGCAGCCCGCTGGCGGGGGGAACCTACGAGCAGTACTTC
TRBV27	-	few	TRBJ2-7	CASSFRHTAYEQYF	TGTGCCAGCAGTTTTCGGCACACCGCCTACGAGCAGTACTTC
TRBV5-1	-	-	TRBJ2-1	CASSFLDEQFF	TGCGCCAGCAGTTTTTTGGATGAGCAGTTCTTC